The next 3 T cell receptor beta chains were all read from a single sample in a study of early stage breast cancer tumors. Sequencing was performed with immunoSEQ multiplex PCR; in TCRdb, only in-frame clones are kept and a portion is missing. The table lists roughly 34,000 clones, under 80% of them singletons. The sequenced material came from blood. The receptors shown here come from a person between 55 and 69 years old with breast cancer.

The chain recombines TRBV29-1 with TRBJ1-1; 12 nucleotides agree with TRBD1. This CDR3 is built from 15 residues. Germline assignment: CDR1 SQVTM and CDR2 ANQGSEA. After removal of 3 bases from V and 1 base from J, the junction contained 3 bases not matched to a gene. In DNA, the CDR3 is TGCAGCGTTGAGGGGACAGGGGGCAGGAACACTGAAGCTTTCTTT. This sequence encodes CSVEGTGGRNTEAFF.

V usage is TRBV5-1 and J usage is TRBJ1-1; D is ambiguous. The CDR3 covers 14 residues. Germline V gives CDR1 SGHRS, CDR2 YFSETQ. The V and J ends lost 3 bases and 0 bases respectively, with 9 bases between them. The CDR3 region has the DNA TGCGCCAGCAGCTGGGGTTCCATGAACACTGAAGCTTTCTTT. Amino acid sequence: CASSWGSMNTEAFF.

The chain uses TRBV27 and TRBJ1-2; weak D call: TRBD1 (5 bases). Germline V gene data show CDR1 as MNHEY and CDR2 as SMNVEV (reference sequence). V lost 0 bases and J 5 bases, leaving 13 bases between the germline ends. The CDR3 has 15 residues. The CDR3 spells CASSLSRAGSYGYTF. The CDR3 DNA reads as TGTGCCAGCAGTTTATCCAGGGCCGGGTCGTATGGCTACACCTTC.